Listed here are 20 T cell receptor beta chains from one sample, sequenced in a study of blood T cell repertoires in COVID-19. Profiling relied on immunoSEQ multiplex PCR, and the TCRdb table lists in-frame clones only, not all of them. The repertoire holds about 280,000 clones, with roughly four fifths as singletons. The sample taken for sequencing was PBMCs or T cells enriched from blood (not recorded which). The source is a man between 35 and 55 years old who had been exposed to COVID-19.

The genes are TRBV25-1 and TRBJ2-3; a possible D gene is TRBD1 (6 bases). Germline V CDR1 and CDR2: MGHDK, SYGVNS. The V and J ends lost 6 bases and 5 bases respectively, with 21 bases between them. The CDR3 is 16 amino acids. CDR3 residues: CASSPSRGVIGDTQYF. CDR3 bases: TGTGCCAGCAGCCCGAGCAGGGGAGTTATTGGAGATACGCAGTATTTT.

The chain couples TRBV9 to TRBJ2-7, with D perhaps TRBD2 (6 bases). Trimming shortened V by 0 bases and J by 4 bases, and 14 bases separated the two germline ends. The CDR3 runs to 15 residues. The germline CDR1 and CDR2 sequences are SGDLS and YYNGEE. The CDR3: CASSVDSGVFYEQYF. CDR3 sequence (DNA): TGTGCCAGCAGCGTAGATTCGGGAGTGTTTTACGAGCAGTACTTC.

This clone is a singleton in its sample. CDR3 amino acids: CASIIGQVGAQGAFF. DNA of the CDR3: TGTGCCAGCATAATAGGACAGGTCGGAGCCCAAGGGGCTTTCTTT. The chain is built from TRBV2 and TRBJ1-1; 7 bases map to TRBD1. V dropped 7 bases and J dropped 11; count of bases not matched to a gene: 19. This CDR3 contains 15 residues. CDR1 is SNHLY, CDR2 FYNNEI, per germline.

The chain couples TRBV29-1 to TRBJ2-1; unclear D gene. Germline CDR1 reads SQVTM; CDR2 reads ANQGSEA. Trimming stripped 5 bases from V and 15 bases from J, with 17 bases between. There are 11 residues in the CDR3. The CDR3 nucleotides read TGCAGCGTTAACCCAACCTCTAGGCCGTTCTTC. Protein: CSVNPTSRPFF.

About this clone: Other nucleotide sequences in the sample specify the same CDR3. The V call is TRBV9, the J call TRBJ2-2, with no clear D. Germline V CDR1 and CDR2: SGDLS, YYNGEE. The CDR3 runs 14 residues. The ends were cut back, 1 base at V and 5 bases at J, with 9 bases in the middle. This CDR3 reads CASSVRSNTGELFF. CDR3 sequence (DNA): TGTGCCAGCAGCGTACGGTCAAATACCGGGGAGCTGTTTTTT.

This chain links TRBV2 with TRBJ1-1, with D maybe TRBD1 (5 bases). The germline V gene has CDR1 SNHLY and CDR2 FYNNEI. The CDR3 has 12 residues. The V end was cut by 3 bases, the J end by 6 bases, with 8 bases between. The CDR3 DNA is TGTGCCAGCAGTGACAGGGCCGCTGAAGCTTTCTTT. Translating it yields CASSDRAAEAFF. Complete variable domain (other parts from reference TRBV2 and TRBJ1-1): EPEVTQTPSHQVTQMGQEVILRCVPISNHLYFYWYRQILGQKVEFLVSFYNNEISEKSEIFDDQFSVERPDGSNFTLKIRSTKLEDSAMYFCASSDRAAEAFFGQGTRLTVV.

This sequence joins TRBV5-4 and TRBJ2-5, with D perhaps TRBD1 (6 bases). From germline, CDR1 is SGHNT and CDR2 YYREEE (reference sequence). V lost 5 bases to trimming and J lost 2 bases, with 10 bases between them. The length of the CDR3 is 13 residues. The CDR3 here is CASSLQGQETQYF. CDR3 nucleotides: TGTGCCAGCAGTCTGCAGGGGCAAGAGACCCAGTACTTC.

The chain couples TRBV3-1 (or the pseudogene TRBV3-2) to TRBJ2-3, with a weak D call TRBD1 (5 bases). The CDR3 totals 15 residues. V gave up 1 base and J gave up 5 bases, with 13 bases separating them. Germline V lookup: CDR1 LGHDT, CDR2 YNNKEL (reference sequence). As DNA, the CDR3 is TGTGCCAGCAGCCAAGCCCCTAGTAGGGGAGATACGCAGTATTTT. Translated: CASSQAPSRGDTQYF.

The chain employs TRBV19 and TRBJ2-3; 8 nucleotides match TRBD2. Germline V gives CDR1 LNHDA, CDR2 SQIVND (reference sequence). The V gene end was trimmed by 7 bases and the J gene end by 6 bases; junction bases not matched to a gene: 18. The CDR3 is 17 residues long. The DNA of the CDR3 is TGTGCCAGTAAGAGGGGCACTAGCGGCCTATATCGGGATACGCAGTATTTT. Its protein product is CASKRGTSGLYRDTQYF. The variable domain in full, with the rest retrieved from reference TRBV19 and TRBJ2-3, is DGGITQSPKYLFRKEGQNVTLSCEQNLNHDAMYWYRQDPGQGLRLIYYSQIVNDFQKGDIAEGYSVSREKKESFPLTVTSAQKNPTAFYLCASKRGTSGLYRDTQYFGPGTRLTVL.

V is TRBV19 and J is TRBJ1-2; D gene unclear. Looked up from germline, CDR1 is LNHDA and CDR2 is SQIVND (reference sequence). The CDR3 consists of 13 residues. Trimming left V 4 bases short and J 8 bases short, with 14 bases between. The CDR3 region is CASSTPFGVGYTF. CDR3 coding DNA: TGTGCCAGTAGTACCCCCTTCGGGGTCGGCTACACCTTC.

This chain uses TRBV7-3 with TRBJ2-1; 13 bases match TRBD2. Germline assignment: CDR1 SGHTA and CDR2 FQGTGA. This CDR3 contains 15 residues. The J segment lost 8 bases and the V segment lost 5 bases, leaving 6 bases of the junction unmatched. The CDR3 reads CASSPRTSGSYEQFF. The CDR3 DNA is TGTGCCAGCAGCCCCAGGACTAGCGGGAGTTATGAGCAGTTCTTC. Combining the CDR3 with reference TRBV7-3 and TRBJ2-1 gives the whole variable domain GAGVSQTPSNKVTEKGKYVELRCDPISGHTALYWYRQSLGQGPEFLIYFQGTGAADDSGLPNDRFFAVRPEGSVSTLKIQRTERGDSAVYLCASSPRTSGSYEQFFGPGTRLTVL.

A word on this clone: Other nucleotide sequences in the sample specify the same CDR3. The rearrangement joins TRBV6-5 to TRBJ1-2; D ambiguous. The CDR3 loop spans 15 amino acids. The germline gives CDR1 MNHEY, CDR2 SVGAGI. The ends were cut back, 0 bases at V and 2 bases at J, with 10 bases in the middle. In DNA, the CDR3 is TGTGCCAGCAGTTACTCAGAGTCGGGGAACTATGGCTACACCTTC. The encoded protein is CASSYSESGNYGYTF.

CDR3 amino acids: CASSELLQETQYF. The CDR3 DNA sequence: TGTGCCAGCAGTGAACTTCTCCAAGAGACCCAGTACTTC. This chain connects TRBV6-1 to TRBJ2-5; D is undetermined. The CDR3 has 13 residues. Germline V lookup: CDR1 MNHNS, CDR2 SASEGT. V gave up 2 bases and J gave up 1 base, with 5 bases separating them.

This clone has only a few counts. In DNA form, the CDR3 reads TGTGCCAGCAGCATAGACAGCTATGGCTACACCTTC. As protein: CASSIDSYGYTF. The chain links TRBV9 to TRBJ1-2; TRBD1 might be the D (5 bases). Per germline, CDR1 SGDLS and CDR2 YYNGEE. Trimming took 4 bases from V and 4 from J, leaving 8 bases between them. The CDR3 is 12 amino acids.

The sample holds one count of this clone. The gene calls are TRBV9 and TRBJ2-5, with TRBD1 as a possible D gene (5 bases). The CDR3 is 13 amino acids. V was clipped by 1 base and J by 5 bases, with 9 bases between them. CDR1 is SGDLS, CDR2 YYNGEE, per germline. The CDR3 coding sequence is TGTGCCAGCAGCGTATCAGGGTGGGAGACCCAGTACTTC. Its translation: CASSVSGWETQYF.

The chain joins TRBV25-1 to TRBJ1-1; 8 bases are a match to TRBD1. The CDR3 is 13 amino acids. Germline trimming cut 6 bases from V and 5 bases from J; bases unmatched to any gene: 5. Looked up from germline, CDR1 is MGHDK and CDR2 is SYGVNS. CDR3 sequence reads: CASRPGQVTEAFF. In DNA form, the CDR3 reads TGTGCCAGCAGGCCGGGACAGGTGACTGAAGCTTTCTTT.

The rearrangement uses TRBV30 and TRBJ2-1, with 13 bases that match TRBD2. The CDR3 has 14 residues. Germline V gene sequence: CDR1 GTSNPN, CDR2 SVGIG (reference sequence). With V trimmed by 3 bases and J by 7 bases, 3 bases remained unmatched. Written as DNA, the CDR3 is TGTGCCTGGAGCCGGACTAGCGGGGGTAATGAGCAGTTCTTC. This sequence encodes CAWSRTSGGNEQFF.

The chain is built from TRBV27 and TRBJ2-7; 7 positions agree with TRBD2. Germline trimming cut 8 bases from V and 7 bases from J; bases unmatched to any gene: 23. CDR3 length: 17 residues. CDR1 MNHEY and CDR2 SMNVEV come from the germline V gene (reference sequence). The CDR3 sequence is CASGRFSTGLGSGEQYF. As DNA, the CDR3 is TGTGCCAGCGGACGGTTCAGCACCGGACTAGGGTCGGGAGAGCAGTACTTC.

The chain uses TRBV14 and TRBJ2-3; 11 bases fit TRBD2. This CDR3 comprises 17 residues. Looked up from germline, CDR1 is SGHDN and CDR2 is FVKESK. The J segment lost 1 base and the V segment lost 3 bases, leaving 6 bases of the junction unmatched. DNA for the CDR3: TGTGCCAGCAGCCACGTAGCGGGAGGGCGGCGCACAGATACGCAGTATTTT. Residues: CASSHVAGGRRTDTQYF.

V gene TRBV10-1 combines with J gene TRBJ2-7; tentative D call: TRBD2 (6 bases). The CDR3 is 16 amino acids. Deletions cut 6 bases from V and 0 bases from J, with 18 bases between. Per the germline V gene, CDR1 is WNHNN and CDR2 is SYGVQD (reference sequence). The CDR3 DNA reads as TGCGCCAGCAGCCGGGGGAGGACCACTCTCTCCTACGAGCAGTACTTC. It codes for CASSRGRTTLSYEQYF.